The rows below give T cell receptor beta chains drawn from one sample of a study of blood T cell repertoires in COVID-19. Using immunoSEQ multiplex PCR, the repertoire was profiled, and TCRdb retains in-frame clones only, with some absent. The sample has fewer than 150,000 clones; approximately 84% are singletons. The sequencing sample was made of peripheral blood. These receptors came from a woman older than 75 in a cohort sampled during active or convalescent COVID-19. Both conserved end residues are part of each CDR3. A D gene is named only where the DNA matches it firmly. The size of a clone is reported for some rows only, either as once, few or many, or as a class for expanded clones.

TRBJ1-2 | TRBD1 | TRBV19 | - | CASMVTGVVGYTF | TGTGCCAGTATGGTGACAGGGGTTGTTGGCTACACCTTC
TRBJ2-7 | - | TRBV27 | - | CASSDRAYEQYF | TGTGCCAGCAGCGACCGGGCCTACGAGCAGTACTTC
TRBJ1-2 | - | TRBV11-2 | - | CASSLPRTGNYGYTF | TGTGCCAGCAGCCTGCCTCGGACGGGGAACTATGGCTACACCTTC
TRBJ2-1 | - | TRBV9 | - | CASSVAGFTVDEQFF | TGTGCCAGCAGCGTAGCGGGATTCACAGTGGATGAGCAGTTCTTC
TRBJ1-5 | - | TRBV19 | - | CASSITGFDQPQHF | TGTGCCAGTAGTATCACAGGGTTTGATCAGCCCCAGCATTTT
TRBJ2-1 | - | TRBV7-6 | - | CASSWSSYNEQFF | TGTGCCAGCAGCTGGAGCTCCTACAATGAGCAGTTCTTC
TRBJ2-2 | - | TRBV4-3 | - | CASSRRPKTGELFF | TGCGCCAGCAGCCGGCGGCCGAAGACCGGGGAGCTGTTTTTT
TRBJ1-4 | - | TRBV4-1 | - | CASSPSATNEKLFF | TGCGCCAGCAGCCCGAGTGCAACTAATGAAAAACTGTTTTTT
TRBJ2-3 | - | TRBV10-3 | - | CANGGSSTDTQYF | TGTGCCAACGGAGGAAGTAGCACAGATACGCAGTATTTT
TRBJ1-1 | - | TRBV18 | - | CASSQQGWGTEAFF | TGTGCCAGCTCACAACAGGGTTGGGGCACTGAAGCTTTCTTT
TRBJ1-6 | - | TRBV7-9 | - | CASSSQTEHSPLHF | TGTGCCAGCAGCTCCCAGACAGAACACTCACCCCTCCACTTT
TRBJ2-5 | - | TRBV21-1 | once | CASSKGTSGGGETQYF | TGTGCCAGCAGCAAAGGGACTAGCGGGGGTGGGGAGACCCAGTACTTC
TRBJ1-6 | - | TRBV7-9 | once | CASRLGGVETLHF | TGTGCCAGCAGATTAGGGGGGGTGGAGACCCTCCACTTT
TRBJ1-2 | TRBD1 | TRBV14 | once | CASSHYRGRYGYTF | TGTGCCAGCAGCCACTACAGGGGACGATATGGCTACACCTTC
TRBJ2-1 | TRBD2 | TRBV5-5 | - | CASSLGTSKNEQFF | TGTGCCAGCAGCTTGGGGACTAGCAAAAATGAGCAGTTCTTC
TRBJ2-5 | TRBD2 | TRBV9 | once | CASSVGLIAGEETQYF | TGTGCCAGCAGCGTAGGGTTGATAGCGGGAGAAGAGACCCAGTACTTC
TRBJ1-6 | TRBD1 | TRBV2 | - | CASTNRGPSYNSPLHF | TGTGCCAGCACCAACAGGGGCCCTTCCTATAATTCACCCCTCCACTTT
TRBJ1-2 | TRBD1 | TRBV2 | - | CASSSQTGLGGYTF | TGTGCCAGCAGTTCCCAGACAGGGTTGGGTGGCTACACCTTC
TRBJ1-2 | TRBD1 | TRBV19 | - | CASNPTGYGYGYTF | TGTGCCAGTAACCCGACAGGGTACGGCTATGGCTACACCTTC
TRBJ2-1 | - | TRBV19 | - | CASSIQSGEPYNEQFF | TGTGCCAGTAGTATTCAGAGCGGAGAGCCGTACAATGAGCAGTTCTTC
TRBJ2-2 | - | TRBV6-5 | - | CASSRTPGVRELFF | TGTGCCAGCAGCCGAACACCAGGGGTAAGGGAGCTGTTTTTT
TRBJ1-5 | - | TRBV28 | - | CASRQANQPQHF | TGTGCCAGCCGGCAGGCCAATCAGCCCCAGCATTTT
TRBJ2-5 | TRBD1 | TRBV5-4 | - | CASSPTGGGGETQYF | TGTGCCAGCAGCCCCACAGGGGGCGGAGGAGAGACCCAGTACTTC
TRBJ1-5 | - | TRBV6-4 | - | CASSDYPNQPQHF | TGTGCCAGCAGTGACTATCCGAATCAGCCCCAGCATTTT
TRBJ1-3 | - | TRBV19 | - | CASSPTYSGNTIYF | TGTGCCAGTAGTCCCACTTACTCTGGAAACACCATATATTTT
TRBJ1-2 | - | TRBV28 | - | CASRITGYGYTF | TGTGCCAGCAGAATAACAGGGTATGGCTACACCTTC
TRBJ2-7 | TRBD1 | TRBV3-1/TRBV3-2 | - | CASSLYRDRFPEQYF | TGTGCCAGCAGTTTATATCGGGACAGGTTTCCCGAGCAGTACTTC
TRBJ1-2 | - | TRBV27 | - | CASSLYGRANYGYTF | TGTGCCAGCAGTTTATACGGCAGGGCAAACTATGGCTACACCTTC
TRBJ2-3 | - | TRBV15 | - | CATTPRAGSTGTQYF | TGTGCCACCACCCCCAGGGCGGGATCCACGGGTACGCAGTATTTT
TRBJ1-2 | - | TRBV30 | few | CAWSVLRQSGYTF | TGTGCCTGGAGTGTACTTCGACAGAGTGGCTACACCTTC
TRBJ2-5 | - | TRBV12-3/TRBV12-4 | - | CASSLSQGETQYF | TGTGCCAGCAGTTTGAGTCAGGGGGAGACCCAGTACTTC
TRBJ2-1 | - | TRBV7-9 | - | CASSLSGSDNEQFF | TGTGCCAGCAGCTTAAGTGGCTCCGACAATGAGCAGTTCTTC
TRBJ1-2 | - | TRBV5-4 | - | CASSTGGNYGYTF | TGTGCCAGCAGTACAGGCGGAAACTATGGCTACACCTTC
TRBJ1-1 | - | TRBV27 | - | CASTPWGVGNTEAFF | TGTGCCAGCACCCCCTGGGGGGTTGGGAACACTGAAGCTTTCTTT
TRBJ1-1 | TRBD1 | TRBV3-1/TRBV3-2 | - | CASSLQGYRGTEAFF | TGTGCCAGCAGCCTACAGGGGTACAGGGGGACTGAAGCTTTCTTT
TRBJ1-2 | - | TRBV5-6 | - | CASHKAGQVDSGYTF | TGTGCCAGCCACAAGGCGGGGCAAGTTGATAGTGGCTACACCTTC
TRBJ1-6 | TRBD1 | TRBV3-1/TRBV3-2 | - | CASSPSDRYDNSPLHF | TGTGCCAGCAGCCCCTCGGACAGGTATGATAATTCACCCCTCCACTTT
TRBJ2-2 | - | TRBV5-4 | - | CASSLGSSLPTGELFF | TGTGCCAGCAGCTTGGGGTCTAGTTTACCGACCGGGGAGCTGTTTTTT
TRBJ1-2 | TRBD1 | TRBV19 | - | CASRGTDPNYGYTF | TGTGCCAGTAGGGGGACAGACCCTAACTATGGCTACACCTTC
TRBJ2-7 | - | TRBV6-5 | - | CASRMDRTAYEQYF | TGTGCCAGCAGGATGGACAGAACAGCCTACGAGCAGTACTTC
TRBJ2-7 | TRBD1 | TRBV18 | - | CASSSTGTGVPYEQYF | TGTGCCAGCTCATCCACCGGGACAGGAGTACCCTACGAGCAGTACTTC
TRBJ1-1 | TRBD1 | TRBV18 | - | CASSRDRVNTEAFF | TGTGCCAGCTCACGGGACAGGGTGAACACTGAAGCTTTCTTT
TRBJ2-7 | - | TRBV5-1 | - | CASSPLMGAYEQYF | TGCGCCAGCAGCCCCCTGATGGGCGCCTACGAGCAGTACTTC
TRBJ2-1 | TRBD1 | TRBV6-2/TRBV6-3 | - | CASSPTGGYYNEQFF | TGTGCCAGCAGCCCTACAGGGGGTTATTACAATGAGCAGTTCTTC
TRBJ1-4 | - | TRBV11-2 | - | CASSLDPGNEKLFF | TGTGCCAGCAGCTTAGATCCAGGGAATGAAAAACTGTTTTTT
TRBJ1-4 | TRBD1 | TRBV5-3 | - | CARSPTGTYEKLFF | TGTGCCAGAAGCCCGACAGGGACCTATGAAAAACTGTTTTTT
TRBJ2-5 | TRBD1 | TRBV2 | - | CASRQTGEETQYF | TGTGCCAGCAGGCAGACAGGGGAAGAGACCCAGTACTTC
TRBJ2-5 | TRBD1 | TRBV5-1 | - | CASSWTGPETQYF | TGCGCCAGCAGCTGGACAGGGCCAGAGACCCAGTACTTC
TRBJ1-1 | - | TRBV7-9 | - | CASSLLQDSEAFF | TGTGCCAGCAGCTTATTGCAGGACAGTGAAGCTTTCTTT
TRBJ1-5 | TRBD1 | TRBV30 | once | CAWSSTGGWGNQPQHF | TGTGCCTGGAGTAGTACAGGGGGTTGGGGCAATCAGCCCCAGCATTTT
TRBJ1-2 | - | TRBV19 | - | CASSLALGQVYGYTF | TGTGCCAGTAGTCTCGCTCTTGGGCAGGTGTATGGCTACACCTTC
TRBJ1-4 | - | TRBV6-5 | - | CASSYSRRGEKLFF | TGTGCCAGCAGTTACTCAAGGCGAGGGGAAAAACTGTTTTTT
TRBJ1-1 | - | TRBV12-3/TRBV12-4 | - | CASRYRERAFF | TGTGCCAGCAGATACCGGGAAAGGGCTTTCTTT
TRBJ2-2 | - | TRBV21-1 | - | CASSYRAGELFF | TGTGCCAGCAGTTACAGGGCCGGGGAGCTGTTTTTT
TRBJ2-7 | - | TRBV2 | few | CASSEKGTSHKQYF | TGTGCCAGCAGTGAAAAGGGAACTAGTCATAAGCAGTACTTC
TRBJ2-2 | - | TRBV3-1/TRBV3-2 | once | CASSHRQDTGELFF | TGTGCCAGCAGCCATCGACAGGACACCGGGGAGCTGTTTTTT
TRBJ2-5 | TRBD1 | TRBV28 | - | CASVPNRDREETQYF | TGTGCCAGCGTACCAAACCGGGACAGGGAAGAGACCCAGTACTTC
TRBJ1-1 | - | TRBV6-6 | once | CASSYGPNTEAFF | TGTGCCAGCAGTTACGGCCCGAACACTGAAGCTTTCTTT
TRBJ2-1 | TRBD2 | TRBV11-1 | - | CASSFSLAGGSNEQFF | TGTGCCAGCAGCTTCTCACTAGCGGGGGGCTCCAATGAGCAGTTCTTC